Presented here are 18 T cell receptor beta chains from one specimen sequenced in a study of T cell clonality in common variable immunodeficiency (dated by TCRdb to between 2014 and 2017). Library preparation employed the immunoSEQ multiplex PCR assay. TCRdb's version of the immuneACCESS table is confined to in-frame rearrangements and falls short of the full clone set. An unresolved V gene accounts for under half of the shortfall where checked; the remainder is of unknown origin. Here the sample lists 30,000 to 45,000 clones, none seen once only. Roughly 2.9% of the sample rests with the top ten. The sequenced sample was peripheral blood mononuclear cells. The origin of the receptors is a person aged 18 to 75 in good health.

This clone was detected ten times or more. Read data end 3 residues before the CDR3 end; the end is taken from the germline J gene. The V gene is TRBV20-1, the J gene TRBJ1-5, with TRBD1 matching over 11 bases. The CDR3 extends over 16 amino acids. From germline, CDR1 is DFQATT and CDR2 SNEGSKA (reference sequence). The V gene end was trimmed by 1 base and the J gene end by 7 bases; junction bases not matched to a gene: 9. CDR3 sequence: CSARVFRTGGDQPQHF. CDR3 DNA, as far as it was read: TGCAGTGCTAGAGTTTTCCGGACAGGGGGCGACCAGCCC.

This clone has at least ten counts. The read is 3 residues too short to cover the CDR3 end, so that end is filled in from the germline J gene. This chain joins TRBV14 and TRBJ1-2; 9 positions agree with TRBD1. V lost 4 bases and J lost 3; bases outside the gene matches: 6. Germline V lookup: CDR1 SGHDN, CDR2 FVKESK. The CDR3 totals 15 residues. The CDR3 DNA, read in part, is TGTGCCAGCAGCCCCGGTGGGACAGGGTACTATGGC. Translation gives CASSPGGTGYYG. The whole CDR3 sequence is CASSPGGTGYYGYTF.

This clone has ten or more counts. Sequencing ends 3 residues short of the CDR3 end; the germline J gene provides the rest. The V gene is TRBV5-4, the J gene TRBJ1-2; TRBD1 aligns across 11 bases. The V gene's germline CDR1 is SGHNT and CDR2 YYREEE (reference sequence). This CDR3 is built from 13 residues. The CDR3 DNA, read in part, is TGTGCCAGCAGGGTGGGACAGGGGGAAGGC. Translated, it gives CASRVGQGEG. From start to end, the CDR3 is CASRVGQGEGYTF.

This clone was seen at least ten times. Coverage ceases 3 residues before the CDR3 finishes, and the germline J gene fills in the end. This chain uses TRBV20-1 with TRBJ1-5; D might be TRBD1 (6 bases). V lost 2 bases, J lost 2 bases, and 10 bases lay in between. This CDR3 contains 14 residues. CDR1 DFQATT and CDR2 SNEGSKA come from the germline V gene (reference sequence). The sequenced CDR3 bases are TGCAGTGCTAGATTGGGGGCAGGCAATCAGCCC. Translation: CSARLGAGNQP. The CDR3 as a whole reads CSARLGAGNQPQHF.

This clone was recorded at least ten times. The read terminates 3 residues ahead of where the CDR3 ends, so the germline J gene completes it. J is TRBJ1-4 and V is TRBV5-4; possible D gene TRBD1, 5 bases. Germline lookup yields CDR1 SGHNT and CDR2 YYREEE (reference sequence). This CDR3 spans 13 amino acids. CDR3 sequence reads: CASSLAGREPLFF. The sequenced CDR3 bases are TGTGCCAGCAGCTTGGCCGGCAGGGAGCCA.

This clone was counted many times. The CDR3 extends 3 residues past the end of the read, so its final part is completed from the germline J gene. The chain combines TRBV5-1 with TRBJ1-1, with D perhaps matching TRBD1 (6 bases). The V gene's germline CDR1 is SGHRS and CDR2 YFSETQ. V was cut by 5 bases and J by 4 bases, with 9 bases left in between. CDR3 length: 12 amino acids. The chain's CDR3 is CASRQGLTEAFF. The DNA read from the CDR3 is TGCGCCAGCAGACAGGGTCTCACTGAA.

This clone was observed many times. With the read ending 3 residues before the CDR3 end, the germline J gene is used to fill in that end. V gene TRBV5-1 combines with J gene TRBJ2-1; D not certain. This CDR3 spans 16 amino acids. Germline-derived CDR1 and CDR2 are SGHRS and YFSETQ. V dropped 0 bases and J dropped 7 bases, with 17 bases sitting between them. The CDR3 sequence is CASSLAERLNGNEQFF. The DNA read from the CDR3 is TGCGCCAGCAGCTTGGCCGAGAGATTAAACGGGAATGAG.

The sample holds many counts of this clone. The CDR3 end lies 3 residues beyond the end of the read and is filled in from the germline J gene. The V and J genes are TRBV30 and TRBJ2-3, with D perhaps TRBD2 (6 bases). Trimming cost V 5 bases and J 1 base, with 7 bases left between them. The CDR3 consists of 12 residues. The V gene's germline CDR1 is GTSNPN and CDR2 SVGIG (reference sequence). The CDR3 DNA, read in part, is TGTGCCTGGCGCGGGGGCACAGATACG. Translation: CAWRGGTDT. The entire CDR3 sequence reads CAWRGGTDTQYF. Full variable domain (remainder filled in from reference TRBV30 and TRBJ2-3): SQTIHQWPATLVQPVGSPLSLECTVEGTSNPNLYWYRQAAGRGLQLLFYSVGIGQISSEVPQNLSASRPQDRQFILSSKKLLLSDSGFYLCAWRGGTDTQYFGPGTRLTVL.

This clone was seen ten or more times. Partial CDR3 DNA: TGTGCCAGTAGTATCCTCAGTCTTTATGGC. This codes for CASSILSLYG. The complete CDR3 reads CASSILSLYGYTF. The V gene is TRBV19, the J gene TRBJ1-2; D gene ambiguous. The sequenced fragment ends 3 residues before the CDR3 boundary, so the rest is inferred from the germline J gene. Trimming removed 3 bases from V and 5 bases from J, with 10 bases in between. The length of the CDR3 is 13 residues. In germline, CDR1 is LNHDA, CDR2 SQIVND (reference sequence).

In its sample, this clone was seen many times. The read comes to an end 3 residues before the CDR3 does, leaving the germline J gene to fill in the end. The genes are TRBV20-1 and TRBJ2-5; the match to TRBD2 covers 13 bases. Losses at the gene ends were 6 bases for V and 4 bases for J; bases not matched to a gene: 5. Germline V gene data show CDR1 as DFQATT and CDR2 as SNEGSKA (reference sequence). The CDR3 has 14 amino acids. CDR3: CSAMGLAGSETQYF. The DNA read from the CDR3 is TGCAGTGCCATGGGACTAGCGGGATCAGAGACC.

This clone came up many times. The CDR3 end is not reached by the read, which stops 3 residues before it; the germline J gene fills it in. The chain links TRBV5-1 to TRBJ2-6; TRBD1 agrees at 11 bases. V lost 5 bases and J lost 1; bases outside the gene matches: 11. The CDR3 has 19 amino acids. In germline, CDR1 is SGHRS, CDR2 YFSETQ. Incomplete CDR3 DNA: TGCGCCAGCAGGCCGGACAGGGGGCGATTCAATTCTGGGGCCAACGTC. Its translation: CASRPDRGRFNSGANV. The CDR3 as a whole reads CASRPDRGRFNSGANVLTF.

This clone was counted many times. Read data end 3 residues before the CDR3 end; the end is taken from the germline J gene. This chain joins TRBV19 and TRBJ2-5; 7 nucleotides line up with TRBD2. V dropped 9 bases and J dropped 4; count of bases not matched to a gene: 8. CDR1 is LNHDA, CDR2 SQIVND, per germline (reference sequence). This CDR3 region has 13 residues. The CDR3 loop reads CASSRSGGETQYF. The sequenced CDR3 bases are TGTGCCAGCAGCCGGTCGGGGGGAGAGACC.

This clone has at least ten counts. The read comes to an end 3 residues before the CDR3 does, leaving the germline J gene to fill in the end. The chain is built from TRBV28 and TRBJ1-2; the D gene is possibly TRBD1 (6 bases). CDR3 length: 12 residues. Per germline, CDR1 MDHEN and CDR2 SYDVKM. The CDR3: CASSSGVGGYTF. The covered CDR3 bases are TGTGCCAGCAGTTCAGGGGTAGGAGGC.

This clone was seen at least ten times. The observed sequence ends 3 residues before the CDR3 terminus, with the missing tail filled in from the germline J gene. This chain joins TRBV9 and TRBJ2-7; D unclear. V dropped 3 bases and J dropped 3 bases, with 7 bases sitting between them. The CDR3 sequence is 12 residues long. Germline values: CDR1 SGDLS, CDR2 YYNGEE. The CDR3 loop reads CASSGRDYEQYF. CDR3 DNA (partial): TGTGCCAGCAGCGGCAGAGACTACGAG.

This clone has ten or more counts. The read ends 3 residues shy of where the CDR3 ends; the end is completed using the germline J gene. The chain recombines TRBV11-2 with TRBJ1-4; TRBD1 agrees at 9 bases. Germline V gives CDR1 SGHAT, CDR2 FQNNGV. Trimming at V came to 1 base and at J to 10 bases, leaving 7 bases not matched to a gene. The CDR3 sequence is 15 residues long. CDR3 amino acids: CASSLVPGQGLKLFF. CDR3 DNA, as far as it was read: TGTGCCAGCAGCTTAGTTCCGGGACAGGGCTTAAAA.

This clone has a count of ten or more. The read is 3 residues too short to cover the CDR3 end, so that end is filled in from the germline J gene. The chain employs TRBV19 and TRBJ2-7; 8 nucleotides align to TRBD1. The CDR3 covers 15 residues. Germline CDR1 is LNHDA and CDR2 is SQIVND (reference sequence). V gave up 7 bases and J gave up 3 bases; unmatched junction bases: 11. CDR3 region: CASKFEAGGDYEQYF. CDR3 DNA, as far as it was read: TGTGCCAGTAAGTTTGAGGCAGGGGGCGACTACGAG.

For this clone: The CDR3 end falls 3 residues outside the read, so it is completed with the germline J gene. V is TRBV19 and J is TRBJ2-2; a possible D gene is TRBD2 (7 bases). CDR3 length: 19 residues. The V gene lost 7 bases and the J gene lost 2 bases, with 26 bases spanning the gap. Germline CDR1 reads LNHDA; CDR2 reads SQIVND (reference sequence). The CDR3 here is CASTSLRGGSHSNTGELFF. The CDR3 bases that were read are TGTGCCAGTACCTCTTTAAGGGGGGGATCCCATTCTAACACCGGGGAG.

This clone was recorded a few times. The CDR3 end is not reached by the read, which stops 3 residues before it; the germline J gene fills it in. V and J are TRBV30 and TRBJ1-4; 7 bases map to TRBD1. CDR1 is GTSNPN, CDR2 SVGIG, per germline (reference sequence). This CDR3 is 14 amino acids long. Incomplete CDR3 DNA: TGTGCCTGGAGCCCGGGACAGTATAATTCACCA. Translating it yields CAWSPGQYNSP. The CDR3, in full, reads CAWSPGQYNSPLFF.